The next 3 T cell receptor beta chains were all read from a single sample in a study of PD-1 blockade in mismatch repair-deficient tumors. Clones were sequenced by immunoSEQ multiplex PCR, and TCRdb holds only the in-frame ones, with some missing. The table has 77,000 or so clones, 80% to 90% seen once. The source was peripheral blood, collected 44 weeks after starting pembrolizumab. These receptors all come from an adult with mismatch repair-deficient cancer.

Only one count was recorded for this clone. The chain has TRBV9 and TRBJ2-1, with D perhaps TRBD1 or TRBD2 (5 bases each). The germline CDR1 and CDR2 sequences are SGDLS and YYNGEE. The CDR3 contains 15 residues. V lost 0 bases and J lost 4, with 11 bases in between. The CDR3 bases are TGTGCCAGCAGCGTAGACTTGGGGGATTACAATGAGCAGTTCTTC. This codes for CASSVDLGDYNEQFF.

The CDR3 sequence is CASSLQRLDYSYEQYF. CDR3 sequence (DNA): TGTGCCAGCAGCCTTCAACGTCTGGATTACTCCTACGAGCAGTACTTC. V and J are TRBV7-8 and TRBJ2-7; no clear D. Trimming removed 5 bases from V and 0 bases from J, with 17 bases in between. The CDR3 length is 16 residues. Germline-derived CDR1 and CDR2 are SGHVS and FQNEAQ.

The J gene is TRBJ2-1, the V gene TRBV7-3; D may be TRBD1 (5 bases). V was trimmed by 1 base and J by 5 bases, leaving 15 bases between them. Germline loops: CDR1 SGHTA, CDR2 FQGTGA. This CDR3 region has 16 residues. In nucleotides, the CDR3 is TGTGCCAGCAGCTTAAGGGGCCAGGGTCCCCACAATGAGCAGTTCTTC. The encoded protein is CASSLRGQGPHNEQFF.